This TCR beta chain was captured by sequencing in a study of OX40 agonist ivuxolimab in advanced cancers. Background on the study: Patients treated during dose escalation were battling hepatocellular carcinoma, melanoma, renal cell or head and neck cancer. Findings and limits, study-wide: The authors did not determine the antigen specificity of the expanded peripheral T cells. At 0.1 to 3.0 mg/kg, clonal expansion of CD4+ and CD8+ blood T cells had occurred by week 6.

This table comes from immunoSEQ multiplex PCR, and its TCRdb copy is limited to in-frame clones, with some not included. The sample carries more than 25,000 clones, more than 85% recorded once. This clone showed up just a few times. Its antigen is currently unknown. The CDR3 has 18 residues. The J segment lost 4 bases and the V segment lost 0 bases, leaving 9 bases of the junction unmatched. CDR1 is LGHNA and CDR2 is YNFKEQ in the germline V gene. The J gene is TRBJ2-2, the V gene TRBV4-2, with 9 bases fitting TRBD2. The material was CD4+ or CD8+ T cells sorted from blood, obtained in a trial of the OX40 agonist ivuxolimab. The TCR comes from an adult with an advanced solid tumor such as melanoma, head and neck, liver or kidney cancer. The CDR3, as DNA: TGTGCCAGCAGCCAAGATTTGTTCGGGACTAGCATCACCGGGGAGCTGTTTTTT. This encodes CASSQDLFGTSITGELFF.